Sequencing of this TCR beta chain was carried out in a study of cytomegalovirus exposure and HLA in healthy donors. Study overall: Researchers found that roughly 81% of about 400 genotyped donors fell within the Caucasian-associated ancestry cluster.

Notes on this clone: The target antigen is unknown.

Broader study findings: Trimming of TCR beta V- and J-genes showed a link, identified in a later analysis, to a missense DCLRE1C variant.

This CDR3 is built from 14 residues. The germline gives CDR1 MNHNY, CDR2 SVGAGI (reference sequence). After removal of 2 bases from V and 5 bases from J, the junction contained 4 bases not matched to a gene. 13 Jbeta primers and 60 Vbeta primers were used for the PCR. Method: immunoSEQ multiplex PCR; TCRdb's copy keeps in-frame clones and lacks some. The data show around 100,000 clones, 78% seen once. The rearrangement joins TRBV6-6 to TRBJ1-2; TRBD1 matches 8 bases. The receptor comes from a male donor in good health and CMV-seropositive. Sequencing was performed on PBMCs. This chain's CDR3 is CASSYRQGAYGYTF. The CDR3 DNA follows: TGTGCCAGCAGTTACAGGCAGGGGGCTTATGGCTACACCTTC.